What follows are 18 T cell receptor beta chains derived from one specimen sequenced in a study of blood T cell repertoires in COVID-19. Here immunoSEQ multiplex PCR was the method, and the copy in TCRdb shows in-frame clones only, minus some. The table shows 110,000 to 150,000 clones, with 80% occurring only once. Sequencing was done on a sample of peripheral blood. The receptor set was obtained from a man in his 70s who had recovered from COVID-19.

CDR3 residues: CASSLYSGFVETQYF. The CDR3 bases are TGCGCCAGCAGCTTGTATTCAGGGTTTGTGGAGACCCAGTACTTC. The gene calls are TRBV5-1 and TRBJ2-5, with a tentative D call TRBD1 (5 bases). V shed 1 base and J shed 5 bases, with 15 bases lying between them. The CDR3 has 15 residues. CDR1 is SGHRS and CDR2 is YFSETQ in the germline V gene.

The gene calls are TRBV5-6 and TRBJ2-5; a possible D gene is TRBD1 (5 bases). Germline CDR1 reads SGHDT; CDR2 reads YYEEEE. Deletions cut 2 bases from V and 5 bases from J, with 10 bases between. The CDR3 contains 13 residues. This CDR3 reads CASSLVRVETQYF. DNA for the CDR3: TGTGCCAGCAGCTTAGTCAGGGTCGAGACCCAGTACTTC.

The chain carries TRBV10-3 and TRBJ2-1; perhaps TRBD1 as D (6 bases). V was clipped by 6 bases and J by 9 bases, with 12 bases between them. There are 12 residues in the CDR3. Germline V gives CDR1 ENHRY, CDR2 SYGVKD. The CDR3 coding sequence is TGTGCCATCAGCCTAGCAGGGGCTGAGCAGTTCTTC. Amino acids: CAISLAGAEQFF.

Regarding this clone: The conserved phenylalanine or tryptophan normally closing the CDR3 is absent here, so this likely arose from a read error. The DNA is omitted, as the CDR3 cannot be located on it reliably, and the CDR3 follows TCRdb's listing. This chain links TRBV30 with TRBJ1-1. CDR1 and CDR2 (germline): GTSNPN, SVGIG (reference sequence). The CDR3 sequence runs 11 residues, both termini included. The CDR3 here is CAWSPLGGLEL.

V gene TRBV5-1 combines with J gene TRBJ1-2; 9 bases agree with TRBD1. Losses at the gene ends were 4 bases for V and 1 base for J; bases not matched to a gene: 5. This CDR3 is built from 15 residues. The germline V gene encodes CDR1 SGHRS and CDR2 YFSETQ. CDR3 in amino acids: CASSERQGVNYGYTF. As DNA, the CDR3 is TGCGCCAGCAGCGAAAGACAGGGGGTTAACTATGGCTACACCTTC.

This chain uses TRBV27 with TRBJ2-2; D is perhaps TRBD1 (5 bases). The CDR3 is 17 amino acids. V lost 0 bases to trimming and J lost 5 bases, with 16 bases between them. Per germline, CDR1 MNHEY and CDR2 SMNVEV (reference sequence). This CDR3 reads CASSLSGTGKGTGELFF. In nucleotides, the CDR3 is TGTGCCAGCAGTTTATCAGGTACTGGGAAGGGGACCGGGGAGCTGTTTTTT.

The CDR3 sequence is CASEVTGVTEAFF. CDR3 bases: TGTGCCAGTGAGGTCACCGGCGTTACTGAAGCTTTCTTT. V usage is TRBV19 and J usage is TRBJ1-1; D is undetermined. V lost 8 bases, J lost 5 bases, and 15 bases lay in between. The CDR3 loop spans 13 amino acids. CDR1 is LNHDA and CDR2 is SQIVND in the germline V gene (reference sequence).

The chain recombines TRBV15 with TRBJ1-6; D is unclear. Germline CDR1 reads LNHNV; CDR2 reads YYDKDF (reference sequence). The CDR3 is made up of 15 amino acids. The V end lost 0 bases, the J end lost 6 bases, and 9 bases lay between the germline ends. The CDR3 loop reads CATSREPAGNSPLHF. The CDR3 nucleotides read TGTGCCACCAGCAGAGAGCCGGCGGGTAATTCACCCCTCCACTTT. Full variable domain (missing parts from reference TRBV15 and TRBJ1-6): DAMVIQNPRYQVTQFGKPVTLSCSQTLNHNVMYWYQQKSSQAPKLLFHYYDKDFNNEADTPDNFQSRRPNTSFCFLDIRSPGLGDTAMYLCATSREPAGNSPLHFGNGTRLTVT.

J is TRBJ2-1 and V is TRBV29-1; tentatively, D is TRBD1 (6 bases). CDR3 length equals 13 residues. Germline loops: CDR1 SQVTM, CDR2 ANQGSEA. Trimming left V 0 bases short and J 9 bases short, with 12 bases between. CDR3 nucleotide sequence: TGCAGCGTTGAAGAGGGGGCTTCAGGTGAGCAGTTCTTC. It is translated as CSVEEGASGEQFF.

This clone has a handful of counts. The chain employs TRBV3-1 (or the pseudogene TRBV3-2) and TRBJ2-7; 8 bases match TRBD2. CDR1 and CDR2 from the germline V gene are LGHDT and YNNKEL (reference sequence). The V segment lost 4 bases and the J segment 6 bases; nucleotides outside the gene matches: 11. The CDR3 runs 15 residues. The CDR3 nucleotides read TGTGCCAGCAGCCGAAACGGAGCGGGAGTAGGCGAGCAGTACTTC. Residues: CASSRNGAGVGEQYF.

V gene TRBV12-3 or TRBV12-4 combines with J gene TRBJ2-7; unclear D gene. Trimming left V 3 bases short and J 2 bases short, with 8 bases between. CDR3 length: 13 residues. CDR3 region: CASSLRATYEQYF. CDR3 sequence (DNA): TGTGCCAGCAGTTTGCGAGCAACCTACGAGCAGTACTTC.

Turning to this clone: A junction end diverges from the germline sequence, so it may reflect a read error. The V call is TRBV7-9, the J call TRBJ1-1, with TRBD1 as a possible D gene (5 bases). Germline V CDR1 and CDR2: SEHNR, FQNEAQ (reference sequence). The CDR3 is made up of 11 amino acids. The CDR3 loop is CASSVAGGAFF. CDR3 in DNA: TGTGCCAGCAGCGTAGCCGGGGGTGCTTTCTTT.

This rearrangement joins TRBV5-1 to TRBJ1-3; TRBD1 is a possible D gene (5 bases). The germline V gene encodes CDR1 SGHRS and CDR2 YFSETQ. CDR3 size: 16 residues. Trimming removed 2 bases from V and 0 bases from J, with 12 bases in between. CDR3 sequence reads: CASSLTGHGSGNTIYF. The CDR3 coding sequence is TGCGCCAGCAGCTTAACTGGACACGGCTCTGGAAACACCATATATTTT.

The V call is TRBV27, the J call TRBJ2-5; D is uncertain. The V gene's germline CDR1 is MNHEY and CDR2 SMNVEV (reference sequence). V gave up 3 bases and J gave up 1 base, with 6 bases separating them. The CDR3 spans 13 residues. The CDR3 coding sequence is TGTGCCAGCAGTTTGCTCGGCCAAGAGACCCAGTACTTC. This encodes CASSLLGQETQYF.

V and J are TRBV5-4 and TRBJ2-1; 7 nucleotides line up with TRBD1. There are 11 residues in the CDR3. Germline CDR1 is SGHNT and CDR2 is YYREEE (reference sequence). V trimming: 4 bases; J trimming: 10 bases; junction bases outside the gene matches: 2. CDR3 sequence (DNA): TGTGCCAGCAGCACCAGGGGGGAGCAGTTCTTC. It yields the protein CASSTRGEQFF.

This clone was seen a single time. This sequence joins TRBV7-2 and TRBJ2-3; 9 nucleotides match TRBD1. V trimming: 5 bases; J trimming: 1 base; junction bases outside the gene matches: 4. CDR1 is SGHTA, CDR2 FQGNSA, per germline. The CDR3 loop spans 15 amino acids. CDR3 bases: TGTGCCAGCAGCCCCCGGGACAGGGGCACAGATACGCAGTATTTT. Translating it yields CASSPRDRGTDTQYF.

This chain joins TRBV6-4 and TRBJ2-1; tentatively, D is TRBD2 (6 bases). The CDR3 is 16 residues long. With 2 bases removed from V and 2 bases from J, the gap between germline ends came to 13 bases. The germline gives CDR1 MRHNA, CDR2 SNTAGT. The CDR3 coding sequence is TGTGCCAGCAGTGACGACGGGGGAACCGCCTACAATGAGCAGTTCTTC. As protein: CASSDDGGTAYNEQFF.

This chain connects TRBV28 to TRBJ2-5, with TRBD1 identical over 9 bases. With 1 base clipped from V and 1 base from J, the junction kept 4 bases outside the gene matches. This CDR3 is 16 amino acids long. Germline V gene sequence: CDR1 MDHEN, CDR2 SYDVKM. CDR3 nucleotide sequence: TGTGCCAGCAGTTTATTCGGACAGGGGACCCAAGAGACCCAGTACTTC. Its protein product is CASSLFGQGTQETQYF.